The 17 T cell receptor beta chains listed next were all sequenced from one sample in a study of control samples from healthy donors and cancer patients. Measured with immunoSEQ multiplex PCR; TCRdb has only the in-frame clones, and not every one. In the table there are some 250,000 clones, over 75% of which are singletons. The material sequenced was PBMCs. The receptor set was obtained from a woman aged 55-75 years with lung cancer.

Worth noting for this clone: The same CDR3 can be traced to other DNA sequences in this sample. The chain couples TRBV24-1 to TRBJ1-1; D may be TRBD1 (5 bases). The CDR3 has 13 amino acids. The V end was cut by 7 bases, the J end by 1 base, with 9 bases between. The germline CDR1 and CDR2 sequences are KGHDR and SFDVKD. CDR3 in DNA: TGTGCCACCAGCGATGGGGGGAACACTGAAGCTTTCTTT. Translation: CATSDGGNTEAFF.

This chain joins TRBV6-6 and TRBJ2-5; unclear D gene. V was pared by 5 bases and J by 5 bases, with 9 bases between. Germline CDR1 is MNHNY and CDR2 is SVGAGI (reference sequence). CDR3 length: 12 amino acids. CDR3 amino acids: CASSRSGETQYF. The CDR3 DNA sequence: TGTGCCAGCAGTCGATCCGGGGAGACCCAGTACTTC.

This chain connects TRBV2 to TRBJ1-5; D unclear. V was cut by 8 bases and J by 0 bases, with 5 bases left in between. The CDR3 has 12 amino acids. Per the germline V gene, CDR1 is SNHLY and CDR2 is FYNNEI. CDR3 nucleotides: TGTGCCAGCGCTGGTAGCAATCAGCCCCAGCATTTT. It specifies CASAGSNQPQHF.

The genes are TRBV6-5 and TRBJ2-3, with 9 bases fitting TRBD2. Per the germline V gene, CDR1 is MNHEY and CDR2 is SVGAGI. There are 14 residues in the CDR3. V dropped 10 bases and J dropped 8; count of bases not matched to a gene: 13. The chain's CDR3 is CATSGAGGLGTQYF. The DNA of the CDR3 is TGTGCCACCTCGGGGGCGGGAGGGCTTGGTACGCAGTATTTT.

The rearrangement uses TRBV5-1 and TRBJ1-1; D is ambiguous. This CDR3 is built from 14 residues. From germline, CDR1 is SGHRS and CDR2 YFSETQ. CDR3 DNA: TGCGCTTCCCGAGAGGCAGTCTTGAACACTGAAGCTTTCTTT. As protein: CASREAVLNTEAFF.

A single count supports this clone. The V call is TRBV7-9, the J call TRBJ2-3, with 8 bases lining up with TRBD2. The CDR3 totals 19 residues. Germline trimming cut 0 bases from V and 3 bases from J; bases unmatched to any gene: 14. Germline CDR1 reads SEHNR; CDR2 reads FQNEAQ (reference sequence). The DNA of the CDR3 is TGTGCCAGCAGCTTAGCGATAATAGCGGGACCCCGAAGGACAGATACGCAGTATTTT. Amino acids: CASSLAIIAGPRRTDTQYF. Filled out from reference TRBV7-9 and TRBJ2-3, the complete variable domain reads DTGVSQNPRHKITKRGQNVTFRCDPISEHNRLYWYRQTLGQGPEFLTYFQNEAQLEKSRLLSDRFSAERPKGSFSTLEIQRTEQGDSAMYLCASSLAIIAGPRRTDTQYFGPGTRLTVL.

This chain uses TRBV12-5 with TRBJ2-1, with a weak D call TRBD1 (6 bases). The V and J ends lost 3 bases and 8 bases respectively, with 8 bases between them. There are 12 residues in the CDR3. CDR1 and CDR2 from the germline V gene are LGHNT and FRNRAP. The CDR3 region has the DNA TGTGCTAGTGGTTTAACAGGGTATGAGCAGTTCTTC. It yields the protein CASGLTGYEQFF.

The gene calls are TRBV2 and TRBJ1-5, with D perhaps matching TRBD1 (5 bases). CDR1 and CDR2 from the germline V gene are SNHLY and FYNNEI. V lost 2 bases to trimming and J lost 6 bases, with 14 bases between them. This CDR3 comprises 15 residues. The CDR3 loop is CASSELGGIRQPQHF. The CDR3 bases are TGTGCCAGCAGTGAACTTGGGGGGATTCGTCAGCCCCAGCATTTT.

This chain uses TRBV3-1 (or the pseudogene TRBV3-2) with TRBJ2-7; 8 bases are a match to TRBD2. Germline lookup yields CDR1 LGHDT and CDR2 YNNKEL (reference sequence). V dropped 4 bases and J dropped 6; count of bases not matched to a gene: 8. This CDR3 comprises 14 residues. In nucleotides, the CDR3 is TGTGCCAGCAGCCGAGCGGGAGTATTTGGCGAGCAGTACTTC. Protein: CASSRAGVFGEQYF.

The chain employs TRBV24-1 and TRBJ2-5; TRBD2 is a possible D gene (6 bases). The length of the CDR3 is 16 residues. The V gene's germline CDR1 is KGHDR and CDR2 SFDVKD. V lost 0 bases and J lost 1, with 11 bases in between. CDR3 residues: CATSDLHGGAQETQYF. For the CDR3, the DNA is TGTGCCACCAGTGATTTGCACGGCGGGGCCCAAGAGACCCAGTACTTC.

The V call is TRBV18, the J call TRBJ2-1, with 11 bases identical to TRBD2. The CDR3 totals 16 residues. The junction had 10 bases not matched to a gene; V was cut back by 3 bases and J by 9 bases. CDR1 and CDR2 (germline): KGHSH, LQKENI. The CDR3 loop reads CASSPIAGGPGGEQFF. The CDR3 DNA reads TGTGCCAGCTCACCCATAGCGGGAGGGCCGGGCGGTGAGCAGTTCTTC.

The chain recombines TRBV14 with TRBJ2-7; 7 nucleotides match TRBD1. Trimming removed 7 bases from V and 2 bases from J; junction bases left unmatched: 11. Germline V gene data show CDR1 as SGHDN and CDR2 as FVKESK. The CDR3 length is 15 residues. The CDR3 is CASNHGPRGTYEQYF. The CDR3 bases are TGTGCCAGCAACCACGGTCCCAGGGGGACCTACGAGCAGTACTTC.

This clone was observed once. The chain combines TRBV5-1 with TRBJ2-1; TRBD2 aligns across 10 bases. Germline trimming cut 4 bases from V and 5 bases from J; bases unmatched to any gene: 6. Germline V gene sequence: CDR1 SGHRS, CDR2 YFSETQ. The CDR3 is 15 amino acids. The CDR3: CASSQTSGAHNEQFF. As DNA, the CDR3 is TGCGCCAGCAGCCAAACTAGCGGGGCCCACAATGAGCAGTTCTTC. The entire variable domain, with the rest obtained from reference TRBV5-1 and TRBJ2-1, is as follows: KAGVTQTPRYLIKTRGQQVTLSCSPISGHRSVSWYQQTPGQGLQFLFEYFSETQRNKGNFPGRFSGRQFSNSRSEMNVSTLELGDSALYLCASSQTSGAHNEQFFGPGTRLTVL.

The V gene is TRBV7-2, the J gene TRBJ2-5, with D unresolved. Germline assignment: CDR1 SGHTA and CDR2 FQGNSA. Trimming removed 5 bases from V and 7 bases from J, with 23 bases in between. The CDR3 runs 16 residues. The CDR3 DNA follows: TGTGCCAGCAGCCCCCAAACGACCTTATTTCTCGCGACCCAGTACTTC. It translates to CASSPQTTLFLATQYF.

The V and J genes are TRBV18 and TRBJ2-2, with 14 nucleotides matching TRBD2. This CDR3 region has 19 residues. Germline V CDR1 and CDR2: KGHSH, LQKENI. Trimming at V came to 5 bases and at J to 5 bases, leaving 13 bases not matched to a gene. The CDR3 DNA sequence: TGTGCCAGCTCAGCCAATCTTCCGGGACTAGCGGGAGCTACCGGGGAGCTGTTTTTT. Amino acid sequence: CASSANLPGLAGATGELFF.

V gene TRBV7-9 combines with J gene TRBJ2-1; no clear D gene. Trimming pared 0 bases from V and 5 bases from J, leaving 8 bases between. CDR1 SEHNR and CDR2 FQNEAQ come from the germline V gene (reference sequence). The CDR3 loop spans 14 amino acids. The CDR3, as DNA: TGTGCCAGCAGCTTAGCGCACGATGACAATGAGCAGTTCTTC. It is translated as CASSLAHDDNEQFF. The entire variable domain, with the rest obtained from reference TRBV7-9 and TRBJ2-1, is as follows: DTGVSQNPRHKITKRGQNVTFRCDPISEHNRLYWYRQTLGQGPEFLTYFQNEAQLEKSRLLSDRFSAERPKGSFSTLEIQRTEQGDSAMYLCASSLAHDDNEQFFGPGTRLTVL.

In this sample, this clone turned up many times. The V and J genes are TRBV2 and TRBJ1-5, with TRBD1 identical over 9 bases. Germline CDR1 SNHLY, CDR2 FYNNEI. Germline trimming cut 8 bases from V and 4 bases from J; bases unmatched to any gene: 6. The CDR3 length is 14 residues. For the CDR3, the DNA is TGTGCCAGCCAATCCGGGACAGGGAATCAGCCCCAGCATTTT. Its translation: CASQSGTGNQPQHF.